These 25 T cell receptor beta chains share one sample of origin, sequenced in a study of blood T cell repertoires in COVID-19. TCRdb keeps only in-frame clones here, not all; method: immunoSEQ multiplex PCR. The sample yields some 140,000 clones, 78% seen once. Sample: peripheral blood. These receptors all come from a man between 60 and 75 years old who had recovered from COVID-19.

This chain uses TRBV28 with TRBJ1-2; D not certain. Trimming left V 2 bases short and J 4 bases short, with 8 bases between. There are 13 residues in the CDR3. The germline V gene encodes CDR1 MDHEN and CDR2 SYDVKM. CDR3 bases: TGTGCCAGCAGTTTAGGAGGGCCCTATGGCTACACCTTC. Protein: CASSLGGPYGYTF.

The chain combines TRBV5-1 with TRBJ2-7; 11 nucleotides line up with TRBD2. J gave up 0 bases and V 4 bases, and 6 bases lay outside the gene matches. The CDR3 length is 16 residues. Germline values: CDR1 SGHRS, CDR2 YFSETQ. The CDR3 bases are TGCGCCAGCAGCCCCTCACTAGCGGGGGTCTCCTACGAGCAGTACTTC. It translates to CASSPSLAGVSYEQYF.

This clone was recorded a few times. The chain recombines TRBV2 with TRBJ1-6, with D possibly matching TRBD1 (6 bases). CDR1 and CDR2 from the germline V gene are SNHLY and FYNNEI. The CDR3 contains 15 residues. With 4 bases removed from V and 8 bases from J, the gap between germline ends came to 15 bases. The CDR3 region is CASSGGRGAYSPLHF. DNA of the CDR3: TGTGCCAGCAGTGGGGGCAGGGGCGCCTATTCACCCCTCCACTTT. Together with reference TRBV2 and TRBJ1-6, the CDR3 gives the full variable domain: EPEVTQTPSHQVTQMGQEVILRCVPISNHLYFYWYRQILGQKVEFLVSFYNNEISEKSEIFDDQFSVERPDGSNFTLKIRSTKLEDSAMYFCASSGGRGAYSPLHFGNGTRLTVT.

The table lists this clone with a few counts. In DNA, the CDR3 is TGTGCAAGTCGTTCGAACAGGGGCATTCGGTTACGGTATGGCTACACCTTC. It is translated as CASRSNRGIRLRYGYTF. The J gene is TRBJ1-2, the V gene TRBV12-2; the table's D gene call, TRBD1, was not cross checked with the DNA. TRBV12-2 is designated a pseudogene. This CDR3 spans 17 amino acids.

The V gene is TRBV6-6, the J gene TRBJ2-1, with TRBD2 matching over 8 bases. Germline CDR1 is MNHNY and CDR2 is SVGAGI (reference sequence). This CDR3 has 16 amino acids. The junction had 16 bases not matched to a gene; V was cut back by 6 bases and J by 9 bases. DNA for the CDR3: TGTGCCAGCAGCCTCAGTGGAAGCGGGAGAGAGGGTGAGCAGTTCTTC. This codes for CASSLSGSGREGEQFF.

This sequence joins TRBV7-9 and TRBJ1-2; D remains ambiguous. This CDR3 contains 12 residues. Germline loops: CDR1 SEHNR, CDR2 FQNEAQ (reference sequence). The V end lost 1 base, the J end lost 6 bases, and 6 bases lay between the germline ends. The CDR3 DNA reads TGTGCCAGCAGCTTAGGGGAGAATGGCTACACCTTC. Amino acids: CASSLGENGYTF.

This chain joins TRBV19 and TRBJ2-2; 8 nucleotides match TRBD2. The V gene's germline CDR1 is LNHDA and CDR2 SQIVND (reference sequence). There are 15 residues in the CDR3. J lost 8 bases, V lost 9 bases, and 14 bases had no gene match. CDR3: CASAVAAGGTGELFF. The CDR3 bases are TGTGCCAGCGCGGTGGCGGCGGGGGGAACGGGGGAGCTGTTTTTT.

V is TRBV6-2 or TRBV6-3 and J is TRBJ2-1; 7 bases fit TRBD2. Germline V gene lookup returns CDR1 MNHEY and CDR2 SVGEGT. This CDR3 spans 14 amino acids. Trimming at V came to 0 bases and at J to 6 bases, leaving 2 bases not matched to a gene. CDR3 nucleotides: TGTGCCAGCAGTTACTCGGGGAGGGTCAATGAGCAGTTCTTC. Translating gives CASSYSGRVNEQFF.

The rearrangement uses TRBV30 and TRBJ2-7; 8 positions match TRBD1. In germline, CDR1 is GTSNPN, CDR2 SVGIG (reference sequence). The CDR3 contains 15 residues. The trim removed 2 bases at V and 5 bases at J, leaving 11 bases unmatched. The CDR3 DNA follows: TGTGCCTGGAGTCCCCTACGGGCAGGGGGCAACGAGCAGTACTTC. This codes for CAWSPLRAGGNEQYF.

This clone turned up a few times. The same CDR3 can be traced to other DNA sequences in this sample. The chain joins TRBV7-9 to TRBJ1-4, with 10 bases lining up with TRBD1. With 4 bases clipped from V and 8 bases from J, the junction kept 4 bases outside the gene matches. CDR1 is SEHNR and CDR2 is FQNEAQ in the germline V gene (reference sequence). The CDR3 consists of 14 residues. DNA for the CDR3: TGTGCCAGCAGCTCGGGACAGGGGAGAGAAAAACTGTTTTTT. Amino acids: CASSSGQGREKLFF.

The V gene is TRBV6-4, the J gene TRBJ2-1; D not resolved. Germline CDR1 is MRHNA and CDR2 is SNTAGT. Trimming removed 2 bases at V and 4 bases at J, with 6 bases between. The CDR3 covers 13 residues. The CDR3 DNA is TGTGCCAGCAGTGACGGCCCTTACAATGAGCAGTTCTTC. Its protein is CASSDGPYNEQFF.

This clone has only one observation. CDR3 sequence: CASRATAWGQETQYF. The CDR3 DNA follows: TGCGCCAGCAGGGCGACAGCCTGGGGCCAAGAGACCCAGTACTTC. This rearrangement joins TRBV10-1 to TRBJ2-5, with D maybe TRBD1 (5 bases). This CDR3 has 15 residues. V was pared by 6 bases and J by 1 base, with 15 bases between. The V gene's germline CDR1 is WNHNN and CDR2 SYGVQD (reference sequence).

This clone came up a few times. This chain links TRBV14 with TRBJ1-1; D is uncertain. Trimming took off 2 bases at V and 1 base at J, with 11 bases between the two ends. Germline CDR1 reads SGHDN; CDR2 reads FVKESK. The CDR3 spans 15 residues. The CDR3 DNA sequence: TGTGCCAGCAGCCAATTAGGGAGAGGGAACACTGAAGCTTTCTTT. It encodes CASSQLGRGNTEAFF. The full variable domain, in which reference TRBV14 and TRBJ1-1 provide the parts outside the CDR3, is EAGVTQFPSHSVIEKGQTVTLRCDPISGHDNLYWYRRVMGKEIKFLLHFVKESKQDESGMPNNRFLAERTGGTYSTLKVQPAELEDSGVYFCASSQLGRGNTEAFFGQGTRLTVV.

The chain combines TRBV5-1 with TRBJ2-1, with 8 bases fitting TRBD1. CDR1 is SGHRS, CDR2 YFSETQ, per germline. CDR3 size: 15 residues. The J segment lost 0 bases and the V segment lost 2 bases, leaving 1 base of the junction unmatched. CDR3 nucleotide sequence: TGCGCCAGCAGCTTTGGACAGGGCTCCTACAATGAGCAGTTCTTC. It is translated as CASSFGQGSYNEQFF. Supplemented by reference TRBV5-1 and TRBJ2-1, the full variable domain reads KAGVTQTPRYLIKTRGQQVTLSCSPISGHRSVSWYQQTPGQGLQFLFEYFSETQRNKGNFPGRFSGRQFSNSRSEMNVSTLELGDSALYLCASSFGQGSYNEQFFGPGTRLTVL.

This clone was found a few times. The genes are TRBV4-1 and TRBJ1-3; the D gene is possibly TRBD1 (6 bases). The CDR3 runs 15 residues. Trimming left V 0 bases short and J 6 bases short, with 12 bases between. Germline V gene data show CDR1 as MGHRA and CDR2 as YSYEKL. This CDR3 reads CASSQDTRTANTIYF. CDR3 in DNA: TGCGCCAGCAGCCAAGATACTCGGACAGCAAACACCATATATTTT.

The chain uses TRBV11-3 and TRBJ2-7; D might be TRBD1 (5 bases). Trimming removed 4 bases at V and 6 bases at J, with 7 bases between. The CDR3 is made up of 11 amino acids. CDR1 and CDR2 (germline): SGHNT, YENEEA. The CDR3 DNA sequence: TGTGCCAGCAGCTCCCAGGGCGAGCAGTACTTC. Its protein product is CASSSQGEQYF. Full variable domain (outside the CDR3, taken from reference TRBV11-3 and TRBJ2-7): EAGVVQSPRYKIIEKKQPVAFWCNPISGHNTLYWYLQNLGQGPELLIRYENEEAVDDSQLPKDRFSAERLKGVDSTLKIQPAELGDSAVYLCASSSQGEQYFGPGTRLTVT.

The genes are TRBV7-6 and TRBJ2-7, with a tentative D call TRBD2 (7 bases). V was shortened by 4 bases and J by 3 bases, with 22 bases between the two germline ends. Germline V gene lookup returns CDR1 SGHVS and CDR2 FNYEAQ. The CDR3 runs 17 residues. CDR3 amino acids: CASSSSRGGKNYYEQYF. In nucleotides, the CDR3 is TGTGCCAGCAGCTCCAGTAGGGGGGGGAAAAACTACTACGAGCAGTACTTC.

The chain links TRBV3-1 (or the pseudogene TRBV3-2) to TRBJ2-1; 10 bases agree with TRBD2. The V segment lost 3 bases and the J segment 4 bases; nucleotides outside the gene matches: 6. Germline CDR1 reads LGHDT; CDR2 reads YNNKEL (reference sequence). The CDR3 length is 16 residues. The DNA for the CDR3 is TGTGCCAGCAGCCACACGACTAGCGGGTCGTACAATGAGCAGTTCTTC. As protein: CASSHTTSGSYNEQFF.

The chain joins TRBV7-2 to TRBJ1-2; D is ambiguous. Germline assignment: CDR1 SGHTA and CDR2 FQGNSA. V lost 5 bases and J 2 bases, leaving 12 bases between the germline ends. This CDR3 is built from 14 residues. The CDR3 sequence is CASSPGSYNYGYTF. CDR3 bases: TGTGCCAGCAGCCCGGGATCCTACAACTATGGCTACACCTTC.

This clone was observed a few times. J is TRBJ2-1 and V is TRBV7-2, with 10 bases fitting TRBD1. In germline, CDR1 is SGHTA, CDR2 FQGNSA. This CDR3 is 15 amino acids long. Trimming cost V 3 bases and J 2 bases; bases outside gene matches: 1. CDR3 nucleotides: TGTGCCAGCAGCTTGGACAGGGGGACCTACAATGAGCAGTTCTTC. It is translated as CASSLDRGTYNEQFF.

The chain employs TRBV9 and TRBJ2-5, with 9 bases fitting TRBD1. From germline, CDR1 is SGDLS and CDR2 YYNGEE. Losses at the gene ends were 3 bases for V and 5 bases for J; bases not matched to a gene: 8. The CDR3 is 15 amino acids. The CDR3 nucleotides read TGTGCCAGCAGCGGCCAGACAGGGGGGATCGAGACCCAGTACTTC. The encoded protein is CASSGQTGGIETQYF.

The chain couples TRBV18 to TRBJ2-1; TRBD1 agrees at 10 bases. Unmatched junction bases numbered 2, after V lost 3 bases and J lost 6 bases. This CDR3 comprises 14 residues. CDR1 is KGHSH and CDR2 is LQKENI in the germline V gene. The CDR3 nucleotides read TGTGCCAGCTCACCCGGGACAGGGGTCAATGAGCAGTTCTTC. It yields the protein CASSPGTGVNEQFF.

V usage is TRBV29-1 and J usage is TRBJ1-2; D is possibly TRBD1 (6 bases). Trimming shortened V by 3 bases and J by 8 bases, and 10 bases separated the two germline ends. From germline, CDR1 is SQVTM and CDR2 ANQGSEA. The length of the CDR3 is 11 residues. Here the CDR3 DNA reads TGCAGCGTTGAGGGGGCACACGGCTACACCTTC. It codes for CSVEGAHGYTF.

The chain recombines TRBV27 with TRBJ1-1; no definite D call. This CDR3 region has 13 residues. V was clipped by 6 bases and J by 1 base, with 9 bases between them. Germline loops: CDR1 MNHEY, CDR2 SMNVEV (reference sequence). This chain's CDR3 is CASRTRQNTEAFF. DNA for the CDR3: TGTGCCAGCAGGACCCGACAGAACACTGAAGCTTTCTTT.

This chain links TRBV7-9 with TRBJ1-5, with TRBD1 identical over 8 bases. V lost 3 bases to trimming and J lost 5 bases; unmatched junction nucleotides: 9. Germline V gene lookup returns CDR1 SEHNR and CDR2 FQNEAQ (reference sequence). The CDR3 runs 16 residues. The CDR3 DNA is TGTGCCAGCAGCTTGACCGGGACAGGAGACTATCAGCCCCAGCATTTT. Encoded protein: CASSLTGTGDYQPQHF.